The sequence of this T cell receptor (beta chain) was determined in a study of blood T cell repertoires in COVID-19. Data came from immunoSEQ multiplex PCR; TCRdb stores just in-frame clones and leaves some out. The sample lists roughly 100,000 clones, 84% occurring once. The CDR3 runs to 16 residues. Trimming left V 8 bases short and J 4 bases short, with 20 bases between. Germline assignment: CDR1 SGHTA and CDR2 FQGNSA. This TCR was sampled from a man aged 35 to 55 with active or convalescent COVID-19. The chain couples TRBV7-2 to TRBJ2-2; D may be TRBD1 (6 bases). The sample comprised peripheral blood. CDR3 coding DNA: TGTGCCAGCTTCACAAGGGGGACCACGGGCACCGGGGAGCTGTTTTTT. Residues: CASFTRGTTGTGELFF.